The rows below give T cell receptor beta chains drawn from one sample of a study of B cell selection in AIRE deficiency. Generated by immunoSEQ multiplex PCR, the TCRdb table keeps only in-frame clones and is missing some. Seen here are under 20,000 clones, about 92% observed once, and the top ten hold 0.89%. Sequences were obtained from CD4+CD25+ Tregs sorted from PBMCs. The receptors come from a human donor in good health. Each CDR3 is given with its conserved first and last residue. Size values are once, few and many counts, or a class for expanded clones, and some rows have none.

j_gene,abundance,v_gene,CDR3aa
TRBJ2-4,NA,TRBV21-1,CASSRGVSPVGIQYF
TRBJ2-7,once,TRBV28,CASSLFPSGGLQYEQYF
TRBJ1-2,NA,TRBV9,CASSGSPYDYTF
TRBJ2-7,NA,TRBV28,CASSLSGQPGEQYF
TRBJ1-5,NA,TRBV9,CASNVGLPNPRGNQPQHF
TRBJ2-3,NA,TRBV5-1,CASTRGGTDTQYF
TRBJ1-3,NA,TRBV5-5,CASRGTSGNTIYF
TRBJ2-2,NA,TRBV7-3,CASSFKGQGSTGELFF
TRBJ1-2,NA,TRBV27,CASSPHGDSTLYGYTF
TRBJ1-5,once,TRBV5-1,CASSLVGGSQPQHF
TRBJ1-1,NA,TRBV15,CATSRVAGGLNTEAFF
TRBJ2-1,once,TRBV7-9,CASSLASSGSDNEQFF
TRBJ2-7,once,TRBV10-3,CAITQETSGTRRTF
TRBJ2-1,NA,TRBV27,CASSLRGLAGHNEQFF
TRBJ1-4,NA,TRBV28,CASTPDSQREKLFF
TRBJ1-6,NA,TRBV5-6,CASSFRKTGLIYNSPLHF
TRBJ1-5,NA,TRBV19,CASSIAQGVGPQHF
TRBJ1-2,once,TRBV10-2,CASSQMDRTNGYTF
TRBJ2-2,NA,TRBV5-1,CASSDGPGTPAGELFF
TRBJ2-7,once,TRBV28,CASSRTSGHYEQYF